The 18 T cell receptor beta chains presented below share a single source sample, sequenced in a study of CD4 T cells in relation to SARS-CoV-2 and coronaviruses. Antigens for these TCRs are unknown. Repertoires were generated with immunoSEQ multiplex PCR, while TCRdb's copy carries only in-frame clones and drops some. The data hold fewer than 45,000 clones, with around 82% observed a single time. Input material: naive CD4+ T cells from PBMCs, cultured in vitro. The sample's subset: naive CD4+ T cells isolated by negative enrichment. Every receptor here comes from an adult with COVID-19.

This chain uses TRBV14 with TRBJ2-1, with 8 bases fitting TRBD2. Germline V CDR1 and CDR2: SGHDN, FVKESK. With 3 bases clipped from V and 9 bases from J, the junction kept 13 bases outside the gene matches. The CDR3 covers 16 residues. CDR3 nucleotide sequence: TGTGCCAGCAGCCAGGGCCGATCTGGACTAGCCCTTGAGCAGTTCTTC. It is translated as CASSQGRSGLALEQFF.

The chain joins TRBV5-1 to TRBJ2-5; 7 bases map to TRBD1. The germline V gene has CDR1 SGHRS and CDR2 YFSETQ. This CDR3 is 15 amino acids long. After removal of 5 bases from V and 5 bases from J, the junction contained 12 bases not matched to a gene. CDR3 coding DNA: TGCGCCAGCAGTTACAGGGGACGCAAGTGGGAGACCCAGTACTTC. Translating it yields CASSYRGRKWETQYF.

The chain carries TRBV6-2 or TRBV6-3 and TRBJ1-1, with D tentatively TRBD1 (6 bases). Germline V gene data show CDR1 as MNHEY and CDR2 as SVGEGT. The V and J ends lost 5 bases and 3 bases respectively, with 10 bases between them. This CDR3 region has 13 residues. CDR3 protein: CASSLKGDTEAFF. The CDR3 nucleotides read TGTGCCAGCAGTCTGAAGGGGGACACTGAAGCTTTCTTT.

This clone was counted a single time. The gene calls are TRBV6-5 and TRBJ1-4; D not certain. V lost 5 bases to trimming and J lost 8 bases, with 12 bases between them. Germline-derived CDR1 and CDR2 are MNHEY and SVGAGI. CDR3 length: 13 residues. The CDR3 region has the DNA TGTGCCAGCAGTCCCTCTACCTTCGAAAAACTGTTTTTT. This encodes CASSPSTFEKLFF.

The sample holds a few counts of this clone. The chain carries TRBV5-1 and TRBJ2-7, with D tentatively TRBD1 (6 bases). V lost 0 bases to trimming and J lost 5 bases, with 9 bases between them. This CDR3 comprises 13 residues. Germline CDR1 SGHRS, CDR2 YFSETQ. CDR3 protein: CASSLASGDEQYF. DNA for the CDR3: TGCGCCAGCAGCTTGGCCTCAGGGGACGAGCAGTACTTC.

The chain couples TRBV3-1 (or the pseudogene TRBV3-2) to TRBJ1-2, with TRBD1 matching over 7 bases. Germline CDR1 and CDR2: LGHDT and YNNKEL (reference sequence). CDR3 size: 12 residues. V shed 1 base and J 8 bases; nucleotides not matched to a gene: 1. CDR3 protein: CASSQGGGGYTF. The CDR3 region has the DNA TGTGCCAGCAGCCAAGGAGGGGGCGGCTACACCTTC.

This chain uses TRBV29-1 with TRBJ2-3, with D hard to call. CDR1 and CDR2 from the germline V gene are SQVTM and ANQGSEA. The CDR3 loop spans 14 amino acids. Trimming took off 0 bases at V and 6 bases at J, with 13 bases between the two ends. The CDR3 loop reads CSVEEGGSRDTQYF. DNA for the CDR3: TGCAGCGTTGAAGAGGGCGGTAGCAGGGATACGCAGTATTTT.

V usage is TRBV18 and J usage is TRBJ2-1; no definite D call. Trimming removed 5 bases from V and 9 bases from J, with 11 bases in between. From germline, CDR1 is KGHSH and CDR2 LQKENI. CDR3 length equals 12 residues. CDR3 sequence: CASSSSDVEQFF. CDR3 nucleotide sequence: TGTGCCAGCTCATCCTCAGACGTTGAGCAGTTCTTC.

This clone came up a few times. The chain employs TRBV24-1 and TRBJ1-1, with TRBD1 as a possible D gene (5 bases). The CDR3 is 15 residues long. The V gene's germline CDR1 is KGHDR and CDR2 SFDVKD. Between the trimmed V and J ends, which lost 5 bases and 0 bases, there was a span of 12 bases. The CDR3 bases are TGTGCCACCAGTGCAGGGAACCGGATGAACACTGAAGCTTTCTTT. This encodes CATSAGNRMNTEAFF.

The chain joins TRBV25-1 to TRBJ2-2; 9 bases line up with TRBD1. This CDR3 contains 16 residues. From germline, CDR1 is MGHDK and CDR2 SYGVNS. V dropped 3 bases and J dropped 4; count of bases not matched to a gene: 6. The CDR3 reads CASSETGQGGTGELFF. In DNA form, the CDR3 reads TGTGCCAGCAGTGAGACGGGACAGGGCGGCACCGGGGAGCTGTTTTTT. The complete variable domain, with remaining parts taken from reference TRBV25-1 and TRBJ2-2, reads EADIYQTPRYLVIGTGKKITLECSQTMGHDKMYWYQQDPGMELHLIHYSYGVNSTEKGDLSSESTVSRIRTEHFPLTLESARPSHTSQYLCASSETGQGGTGELFFGEGSRLTVL.

V and J are TRBV4-1 and TRBJ1-5; tentative D call: TRBD1 (5 bases). V lost 3 bases to trimming and J lost 3 bases, with 12 bases between them. The germline gives CDR1 MGHRA, CDR2 YSYEKL. The CDR3 is made up of 15 amino acids. This CDR3 reads CASSQVTGSNQPQHF. CDR3 nucleotide sequence: TGCGCCAGCAGCCAGGTTACAGGTTCCAATCAGCCCCAGCATTTT.

The V call is TRBV19, the J call TRBJ1-4; tentatively, D is TRBD1 (5 bases). The V end was cut by 3 bases, the J end by 6 bases, with 11 bases between. This CDR3 has 14 amino acids. The germline gives CDR1 LNHDA, CDR2 SQIVND (reference sequence). CDR3 protein: CASSIGHSDEKLFF. The CDR3 coding sequence is TGTGCCAGTAGTATCGGACATTCAGATGAAAAACTGTTTTTT.

This chain joins TRBV7-3 and TRBJ2-1, with D perhaps TRBD1 (6 bases). The CDR3 covers 16 residues. Between the trimmed V and J ends, which lost 3 bases and 3 bases, there was a span of 15 bases. Per the germline V gene, CDR1 is SGHTA and CDR2 is FQGTGA. The DNA of the CDR3 is TGTGCCAGCAGCTTTCTATTTGACAGGAACTACAATGAGCAGTTCTTC. It codes for CASSFLFDRNYNEQFF.

This chain links TRBV18 with TRBJ2-5, with D perhaps assigned TRBD1 or TRBD2 (5 bases each). V was clipped by 6 bases and J by 1 base, with 12 bases between them. The CDR3 spans 14 residues. Germline CDR1 KGHSH, CDR2 LQKENI. CDR3 sequence reads: CASSSRGGQETQYF. The CDR3 coding sequence is TGTGCCAGCTCTTCACGGGGCGGCCAAGAGACCCAGTACTTC.

The rearrangement uses TRBV6-5 and TRBJ1-1, with 8 nucleotides matching TRBD1. This CDR3 comprises 14 residues. The J segment lost 5 bases and the V segment lost 6 bases, leaving 8 bases of the junction unmatched. The germline V gene encodes CDR1 MNHEY and CDR2 SVGAGI. The CDR3 DNA reads TGTGCCAGCAGGGGAACAGGGGGGCATACTGAAGCTTTCTTT. Translation: CASRGTGGHTEAFF.

The chain links TRBV3-1 (or the pseudogene TRBV3-2) to TRBJ2-5, with D possibly being TRBD1 (6 bases). Trimming cost V 5 bases and J 7 bases, with 17 bases left between them. CDR3 length equals 14 residues. The germline V gene has CDR1 LGHDT and CDR2 YNNKEL (reference sequence). The CDR3 here is CASSDSDRRGTQYF. CDR3 DNA sequence: TGTGCCAGCAGCGACTCCGACAGGCGCGGGACCCAGTACTTC.

The J gene is TRBJ1-2, the V gene TRBV30, with 9 bases that match TRBD1. The CDR3 totals 14 residues. V was clipped by 1 base and J by 6 bases; unmatched bases: 6. Germline V gene lookup returns CDR1 GTSNPN and CDR2 SVGIG (reference sequence). CDR3 amino acids: CAWSALQGADGYTF. CDR3 in DNA: TGTGCCTGGAGTGCGTTACAGGGGGCCGATGGCTACACCTTC.

The chain has TRBV19 and TRBJ1-6, with 7 bases that match TRBD1. V dropped 8 bases and J dropped 9; count of bases not matched to a gene: 13. Germline assignment: CDR1 LNHDA and CDR2 SQIVND (reference sequence). The CDR3 is 15 residues long. The CDR3 region has the DNA TGTGCCAGTTCCTATCAAAGACAGGGAGGTTCACCCCTCCACTTT. The encoded protein is CASSYQRQGGSPLHF.